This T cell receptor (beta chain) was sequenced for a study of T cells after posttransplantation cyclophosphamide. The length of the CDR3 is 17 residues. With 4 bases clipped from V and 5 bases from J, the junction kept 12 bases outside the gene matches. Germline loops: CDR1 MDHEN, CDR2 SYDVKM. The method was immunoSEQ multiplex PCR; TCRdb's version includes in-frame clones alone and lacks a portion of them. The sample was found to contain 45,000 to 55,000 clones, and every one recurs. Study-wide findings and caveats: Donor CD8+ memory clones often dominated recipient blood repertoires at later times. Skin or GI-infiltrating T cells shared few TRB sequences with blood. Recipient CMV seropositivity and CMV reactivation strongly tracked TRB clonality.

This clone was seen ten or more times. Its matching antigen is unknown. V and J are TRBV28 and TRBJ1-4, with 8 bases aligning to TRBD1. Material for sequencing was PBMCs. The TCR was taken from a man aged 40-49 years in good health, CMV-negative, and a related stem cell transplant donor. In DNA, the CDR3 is TGTGCCAGCAGTTCCAACTCCGACAGGGGTGGGAATGAAAAACTGTTTTTT. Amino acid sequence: CASSSNSDRGGNEKLFF.